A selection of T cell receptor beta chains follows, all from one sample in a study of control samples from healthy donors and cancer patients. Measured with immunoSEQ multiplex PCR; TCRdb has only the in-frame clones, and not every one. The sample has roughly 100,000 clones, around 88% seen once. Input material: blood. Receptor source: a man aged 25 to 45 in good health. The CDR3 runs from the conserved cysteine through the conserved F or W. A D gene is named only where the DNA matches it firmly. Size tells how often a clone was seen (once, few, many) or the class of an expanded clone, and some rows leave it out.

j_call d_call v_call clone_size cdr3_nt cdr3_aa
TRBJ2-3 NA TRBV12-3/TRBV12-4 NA TGTGCCAGCAGTTCGAGTAACACAGATACGCAGTATTTT CASSSSNTDTQYF
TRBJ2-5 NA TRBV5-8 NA TGTGCCAGCAGTACAACAGGGTCCCGGGAGACCCAGTACTTC CASSTTGSRETQYF
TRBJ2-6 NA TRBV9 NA TGTGCCAGCAGCGCGTACGGGCAGAAAAGCTCTGGGGCCAACGTCCTGACTTTC CASSAYGQKSSGANVLTF
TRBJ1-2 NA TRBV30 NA TGTGCCTGGAGTGGAGGGGTGGTCATCTATGGCTACACCTTC CAWSGGVVIYGYTF
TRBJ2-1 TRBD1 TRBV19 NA TGTGCCAGTAGTCTGGGTCCAGGGGGCGATGAGCAGTTCTTC CASSLGPGGDEQFF
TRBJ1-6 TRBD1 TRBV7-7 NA TGTGCCAGCAGCCTCCCGGCGACAGGGGGTTTGGGGGCCCTCCACTTT CASSLPATGGLGALHF
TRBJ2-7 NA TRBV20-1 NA TGCAGTGCTAGTGACGTGACCGAGCAGTACTTC CSASDVTEQYF
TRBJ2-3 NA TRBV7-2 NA TGTGCCAGCAGCTTAGGGTTTACGGAAAGCACAGATACGCAGTATTTT CASSLGFTESTDTQYF
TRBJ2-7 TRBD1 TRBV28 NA TGTGCCAGCAGCATTTTACCGGGACAGGGGACAAACGAGCAGTACTTC CASSILPGQGTNEQYF
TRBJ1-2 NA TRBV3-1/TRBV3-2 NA TGTGCCAGCAGCCAGACGGGGGCTTCCTTAGGCTACACCTTC CASSQTGASLGYTF
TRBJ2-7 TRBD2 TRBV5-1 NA TGCGCCAGCAGCAGAGGGACTAGCAGCTCCTACGAGCAGTACTTC CASSRGTSSSYEQYF
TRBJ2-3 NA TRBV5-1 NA TGCGCCAGCAGCTCCTGGACAGAGCGACCCACAGATACGCAGTATTTT CASSSWTERPTDTQYF
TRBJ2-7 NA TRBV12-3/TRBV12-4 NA TGTGCCAGCAGTCCCTCCTACGAGCAGTACTTC CASSPSYEQYF
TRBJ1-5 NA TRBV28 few TGTGCCAGCAGTCCTCCCGTGGGGTTAGGGCCCCAGCATTTT CASSPPVGLGPQHF
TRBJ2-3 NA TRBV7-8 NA TGTGCCAGCAGGGTCGGGGCCGGGGCTGGCACAGATACGCAGTATTTT CASRVGAGAGTDTQYF
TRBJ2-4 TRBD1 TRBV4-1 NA TGCGCCAGCAGCCCCGACAGGGGAGGTCACATTCAGTACTTC CASSPDRGGHIQYF
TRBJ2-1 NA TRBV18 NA TGTGCCAGCTCACGATGGAGGCCCGACAATGAGCAGTTCTTC CASSRWRPDNEQFF